This is a list of T cell receptor beta chains from one sample in a study of persistence of HIV-infected CD4 T cells. Generated by immunoSEQ multiplex PCR, the TCRdb table keeps only in-frame clones and is missing some. The top ten clones hold roughly 0.97% of a sample with about 36,000 clones, 82% of them seen once. These TCRs' antigens remain unknown. The specimen comprised cultured CD4+ T cells from PBMCs, sampled from a patient who received antiretroviral therapy. Receptors originate from an adult with HIV. The donor label of this sample is uncertain. CDR3s include the opening cysteine and the closing phenylalanine or tryptophan. The D gene is left open where the match is weak. Size tells how often a clone was seen (once, few, many) or the class of an expanded clone, and some rows leave it out.

d_call	v_call	clone_size	j_call	cdr3_length	cdr3_aa	cdr3_nt
.	TRBV5-1	.	TRBJ1-3	16	CASSLARQDSGNTIYF	TGCGCCAGCAGCTTGGCCCGACAGGACTCTGGAAACACCATATATTTT
TRBD2	TRBV5-4	once	TRBJ2-1	18	CASSLELAGDLSYNEQFF	TGTGCCAGCAGCTTGGAACTAGCGGGGGACCTCTCCTACAATGAGCAGTTCTTC
.	TRBV7-2	.	TRBJ1-1	13	CASSRHRNTEAFF	TGTGCCAGCAGTCGTCACCGAAACACTGAAGCTTTCTTT
.	TRBV5-1	once	TRBJ2-5	15	CASSLARQIQETQYF	TGCGCCAGCAGCTTGGCCAGACAGATACAAGAGACCCAGTACTTC
.	TRBV19	.	TRBJ1-1	14	CASSALQGNTEAFF	TGTGCCAGTAGTGCACTTCAAGGCAACACTGAAGCTTTCTTT
.	TRBV24-1	.	TRBJ1-1	14	CATKAAGANTEAFF	TGTGCCACCAAGGCGGCGGGTGCGAACACTGAAGCTTTCTTT
.	TRBV7-2	once	TRBJ2-1	13	CASSMASYNEQFF	TGTGCCAGCAGTATGGCCTCCTACAATGAGCAGTTCTTC
TRBD1	TRBV9	once	TRBJ1-2	17	CASSVRPRDRDNYGYTF	TGTGCCAGCAGCGTTCGACCACGGGACAGAGACAACTATGGCTACACCTTC
.	TRBV10-3	.	TRBJ2-3	14	CAIRRLPSTDTQYF	TGTGCCATCAGGCGTCTCCCTAGCACAGATACGCAGTATTTT
.	TRBV10-1	.	TRBJ2-3	15	CASSQDGSSTDTQYF	TGCGCCAGCAGCCAGGACGGTTCTAGCACAGATACGCAGTATTTT
.	TRBV5-1	.	TRBJ2-3	11	CASSLEDTQYF	TGCGCCAGCAGCTTGGAGGATACGCAGTATTTT
.	TRBV9	.	TRBJ1-2	12	CASSLTTGGYTF	TGTGCCAGCAGCCTCACTACCGGTGGCTACACCTTC
.	TRBV21-1	few	TRBJ2-1	21	CASRAKMGDSIPFSSYNEQFF	TGTGCCAGCAGGGCTAAGATGGGGGATTCCATACCTTTTAGCTCCTACAATGAGCAGTTCTTC